Given below is one T cell receptor (beta chain) in context. The antigen this receptor binds is unknown. Per-base qualities were not stored, and no clone one base away is much larger. Per the germline V gene, SGHVS is the CDR1 and FQNEAQ is the CDR2. The CDR3 contains 17 residues, cysteine and phenylalanine counted. Only the CDR3 part of the read is kept: 51 bases, read in frame from the first base. V has 3 bases trimmed and J has 3 bases trimmed; junction bases matching no gene number 5. These data are taken from a study of Ad26.COV2.S vaccination and SARS-CoV-2 variants (dated by TCRdb to 2020 to 2023). Regarding the study in general: Vaccine-arm donors came from COV1001, a multicentre, randomized, double-blind, placebo-controlled phase I-IIa trial of Ad26.COV2.S in healthy adults. Throughout the experiments and outcome assessment, investigators stayed blinded to trial group allocation. The TCR-sequenced set comprised about 30 samples: some 20 Ad26.COV2.S vaccine recipients, 5 placebo recipients and 8 SARS-CoV-2 convalescent individuals. The specificity and breadth of SARS-CoV-2-reactive T cell receptors after Ad26.COV2.S vaccination were assessed by TCRbeta repertoire sequencing. Participants in the trial were split at random into five groups of five each, receiving low-dose or high-dose Ad26.COV2.S once or twice, or else placebo on both occasions. Ad26.COV2.S was administered intramuscularly at 5 x 10^10 or 1 x 10^11 viral particles, either as a single shot or as two shots given 56 days apart. What the study reported, not specific to this receptor: The study was not powered for comparison of responses between vaccine doses or regimens. Non-spike TCR breadth was comparable between vaccine and placebo recipients, consistent with the vaccine containing only spike. Ad26.COV2.S recipients had higher spike-specific TCR breadth than placebo recipients (P = 0.0014). After vaccination, substantial breadth of spike-specific CD8+ and CD4+ T cell responses was reported. According to the authors, total T cell responses may have been underestimated by the TCR breadth and depth analyses.

The treatment or condition label, read with the paper, signifies: about 20 received Ad26.COV2.S at low or high dose, single or two shots; 5 received placebo; per-sample allocation not given. For vaccine and placebo recipients, repertoires were sequenced using samples collected on day 63 after the first injection. In Cohort 1b, about 25 adults aged 18-55 years were enrolled at a single site in Boston, USA, between 29 July and 7 August 2020. As a vaccine, Ad26.COV2.S was a replication-incompetent adenovirus type 26 vector that expressed a prefusion-stabilized SARS-CoV-2 spike protein derived from the original Wuhan strain. The immunoSEQ Assay was used to sequence TCRbeta CDR3 regions. After extraction, genomic DNA underwent amplification by bias-controlled multiplex PCR, followed by high-throughput sequencing. In the paper's pipeline: To quantify the absolute abundance of each unique TCRbeta CDR3 region, sequences were collapsed and filtered. T cell fraction was estimated by normalizing TCRbeta template counts to usable DNA, which was measured by amplifying reference genes present in all nucleated cells. Repertoire TCRs were annotated as SARS-CoV-2-specific by exact matching of V gene, CDR3 amino acid sequence and J gene to a known reactive TCR set. The reference SARS-CoV-2 TCR set was derived from MIRA and filtered for enrichment in COVID-19-positive ImmuneCODE repertoires, a step that removed public or cross-reactive TCRs. Based on the MIRA antigens, annotated TCRs were further analysed at the level of specific ORF or position within ORF. Breadth was defined as annotated unique rearrangements over total unique productive rearrangements; depth was the summed frequency of those rearrangements. TCR breadth was compared between groups using two-sided Wilcoxon rank-sum tests. TCRdb took over this immuneACCESS table, retaining in-frame rearrangements with V and J assigned. Such tables are incomplete; in checked studies, under half of the missing clones stem from an unresolved V gene, and the remainder is unexplained. V, J and clone size reflect that table, while D and trimming were determined from the DNA. Within this sample are about 410,000 clones, with approximately 91% of them counted one time only. The ten biggest clones cover 1.9% of the sample.

The sequence was obtained from a person between 18 and 65 years old who received the Ad26.COV2.S COVID-19 vaccine or a placebo. The chain uses TRBV7-8 and TRBJ2-3; TRBD2 lines up with 14 middle nucleotides. This specimen consisted of peripheral blood, obtained in a trial of Ad26.COV2.S vaccine versus placebo. The CDR3 amino acid sequence is: CASSFKGLAGATDTQYF. The nucleotides are TGTGCCAGCAGCTTCAAGGGACTAGCGGGAGCTACAGATACGCAGTATTTT.